This T cell receptor (beta chain) was sequenced for a study of OX40 agonist ivuxolimab in advanced cancers. The ends were cut back, 0 bases at V and 3 bases at J, with 6 bases in the middle. The CDR3 spans 14 residues. Germline V gene data show CDR1 as PRHDT and CDR2 as FYEKMQ (reference sequence). Generated by immunoSEQ multiplex PCR, the TCRdb table keeps only in-frame clones and is missing some. The data show 35,000 or so clones, with over 75% seen just once and about 20% held by the top ten. The sequences come from CD4+ or CD8+ T cells sorted from blood, collected in a trial of the OX40 agonist ivuxolimab. The source is an adult with an advanced solid tumor such as melanoma, head and neck, liver or kidney cancer. V gene TRBV13 combines with J gene TRBJ2-1; D is undetermined. The CDR3 nucleotides read TGTGCCAGCAGCTTAGGGCAGGTCTACAATGAGCAGTTCTTC. This codes for CASSLGQVYNEQFF.